One sample yielded the 32 T cell receptor beta chains listed below, sequenced in a study of cytomegalovirus exposure and HLA in healthy donors. Use of 60 Vbeta and 13 Jbeta primers characterized the PCR. Assay used: immunoSEQ multiplex PCR; TCRdb lists only in-frame clones, some missing. Of 110,000 to 150,000 clones listed, approximately 78% are singletons. The specimen was PBMCs. All receptors come from a female donor in good health and CMV-seronegative.

The V call is TRBV11-1, the J call TRBJ2-7; TRBD2 is a possible D gene (6 bases). CDR3 size: 14 residues. V lost 2 bases and J 3 bases, leaving 11 bases between the germline ends. In germline, CDR1 is SGHAT, CDR2 FQDESV (reference sequence). CDR3 coding DNA: TGTGCCAGCAGCTTACGGGGGAACCACTACGAGCAGTACTTC. Protein: CASSLRGNHYEQYF.

The chain joins TRBV10-3 to TRBJ2-2; D call uncertain. V shed 4 bases and J shed 4 bases, with 10 bases lying between them. The CDR3 is made up of 14 amino acids. Germline V gene lookup returns CDR1 ENHRY and CDR2 SYGVKD. Here the CDR3 reads CAISADGATGELFF. In DNA, the CDR3 is TGTGCCATCAGTGCAGACGGAGCCACCGGGGAGCTGTTTTTT.

As to this clone: This sample includes further DNA sequences coding for the same CDR3. This chain connects TRBV19 to TRBJ2-5; weak D call: TRBD1 (5 bases). V was clipped by 3 bases and J by 7 bases, with 15 bases between them. Germline CDR1 reads LNHDA; CDR2 reads SQIVND (reference sequence). The length of the CDR3 is 14 residues. CDR3 loop: CASSIRDRTVTQYF. The CDR3 coding sequence is TGTGCCAGTAGTATCCGAGACAGAACTGTGACCCAGTACTTC. Full variable domain (rest looked up from reference TRBV19 and TRBJ2-5): DGGITQSPKYLFRKEGQNVTLSCEQNLNHDAMYWYRQDPGQGLRLIYYSQIVNDFQKGDIAEGYSVSREKKESFPLTVTSAQKNPTAFYLCASSIRDRTVTQYFGPGTRLLVL.

Note on this clone: At one of its ends the junction is not consistent with the germline gene, which may arise from a read error. The chain has TRBV28 and TRBJ1-2; TRBD1 matches 9 bases. The CDR3 extends over 15 amino acids. CDR1 MDHEN and CDR2 SYDVKM come from the germline V gene. The CDR3 DNA reads TGTGCCAGCAGCCCCGGGACAGGGACCAACTATGGCTACCCCTTC. Its protein product is CASSPGTGTNYGYPF.

The chain joins TRBV6-5 to TRBJ1-5, with a possible D match to TRBD1 (6 bases). In germline, CDR1 is MNHEY, CDR2 SVGAGI. This CDR3 spans 14 amino acids. V shed 0 bases and J shed 7 bases, with 10 bases lying between them. The CDR3 sequence: CASSYSYRDQPQHF. CDR3 nucleotide sequence: TGTGCCAGCAGTTACTCGTACAGGGACCAGCCCCAGCATTTT.

The chain is built from TRBV5-5 and TRBJ1-5, with D hard to call. This CDR3 has 12 residues. Germline values: CDR1 SGHKS, CDR2 YYEKEE (reference sequence). V lost 4 bases and J lost 14, with 16 bases in between. CDR3 nucleotides: TGTGCCAGCAGCCTACTGGGCCAGGAGGAGCATTTT. Translating gives CASSLLGQEEHF.

In its sample, this clone was seen once. CDR3 nucleotide sequence: TGTGCCAGCAGTTTAGCTCGTGGCGGGGGAAACACCATATATTTT. Protein sequence: CASSLARGGGNTIYF. The rearrangement uses TRBV28 and TRBJ1-3, with no clear D. Looked up from germline, CDR1 is MDHEN and CDR2 is SYDVKM. The V and J ends lost 2 bases and 4 bases respectively, with 12 bases between them. The CDR3 totals 15 residues.

The V gene is TRBV9, the J gene TRBJ2-5, with D possibly TRBD1 on 5 matching bases. CDR1 and CDR2 from the germline V gene are SGDLS and YYNGEE. The CDR3 has 13 residues. The V and J ends lost 0 bases and 5 bases respectively, with 8 bases between them. The CDR3 DNA reads TGTGCCAGCAGCGTAGCAGGGTGGGAGACCCAGTACTTC. It translates to CASSVAGWETQYF.

The chain is built from TRBV5-8 and TRBJ1-1; 9 bases are shared with TRBD1. The CDR3 totals 13 residues. Losses at the gene ends were 4 bases for V and 10 bases for J; bases not matched to a gene: 8. Germline V gene sequence: CDR1 SGHTS, CDR2 YDEGEE. The chain's CDR3 is CASSARDRDTAFF. Written as DNA, the CDR3 is TGTGCCAGCAGCGCCCGGGACAGGGATACAGCTTTCTTT.

The gene calls are TRBV6-1 and TRBJ2-7; possibly TRBD1 for D (6 bases). CDR1 is MNHNS, CDR2 SASEGT, per germline. Trimming shortened V by 6 bases and J by 5 bases, and 20 bases separated the two germline ends. This CDR3 has 15 residues. This CDR3 is CASSVSGTRNHEQYF. In DNA, the CDR3 is TGTGCCAGCAGCGTATCGGGGACAAGGAACCACGAGCAGTACTTC.

This clone was seen more than once but under ten times. V is TRBV6-1 and J is TRBJ1-1; 12 positions agree with TRBD1. This CDR3 is 18 amino acids long. Germline CDR1 MNHNS, CDR2 SASEGT. V lost 0 bases, J lost 4 bases, and 9 bases stayed unmatched. The CDR3 coding sequence is TGTGCCAGCAGTGAAGCGCTACTATGGGACAGGGGGCGCACTGAAGCTTTCTTT. It specifies CASSEALLWDRGRTEAFF.

This chain joins TRBV5-1 and TRBJ2-2, with TRBD2 as a possible D gene (6 bases). V lost 4 bases, J lost 6 bases, and 22 bases lay in between. The CDR3 is 17 amino acids. CDR1 is SGHRS, CDR2 YFSETQ, per germline. The CDR3 is CASSTRVNLRRAGELFF. CDR3 nucleotides: TGCGCCAGCAGCACACGGGTGAATTTAAGGAGGGCCGGGGAGCTGTTTTTT.

The chain has TRBV15 and TRBJ2-1; 8 bases are shared with TRBD2. The CDR3 is 17 residues long. The V gene's germline CDR1 is LNHNV and CDR2 YYDKDF (reference sequence). V shed 3 bases and J 3 bases; nucleotides not matched to a gene: 10. CDR3 sequence reads: CATSSPKLAAFYNEQFF. CDR3 coding DNA: TGTGCCACCAGCAGCCCAAAACTAGCGGCTTTCTACAATGAGCAGTTCTTC. The whole variable domain, remainder taken from reference TRBV15 and TRBJ2-1, is DAMVIQNPRYQVTQFGKPVTLSCSQTLNHNVMYWYQQKSSQAPKLLFHYYDKDFNNEADTPDNFQSRRPNTSFCFLDIRSPGLGDTAMYLCATSSPKLAAFYNEQFFGPGTRLTVL.

The chain carries TRBV7-2 and TRBJ2-2; D remains unclear. The germline V gene encodes CDR1 SGHTA and CDR2 FQGNSA. This CDR3 region has 14 residues. Trimming left V 5 bases short and J 0 bases short, with 7 bases between. Written as DNA, the CDR3 is TGTGCCAGCAGCGCTCAGGCGAACACCGGGGAGCTGTTTTTT. It encodes CASSAQANTGELFF.

V and J are TRBV7-8 and TRBJ2-1; D perhaps matches TRBD1 (6 bases). The CDR3 has 13 residues. Looked up from germline, CDR1 is SGHVS and CDR2 is FQNEAQ. V lost 4 bases and J lost 15, with 19 bases in between. CDR3 nucleotide sequence: TGTGCCAGCAGCTCCACGAGGACAGAAGCCCCGTTCTTC. Its protein product is CASSSTRTEAPFF.

This clone was observed a handful of times. CDR3 sequence: CASSQDHGDLSQPQHF. Written as DNA, the CDR3 is TGCGCCAGCAGCCAAGATCACGGGGATCTGTCTCAGCCCCAGCATTTT. The chain has TRBV4-3 and TRBJ1-5; D not certain. This CDR3 contains 16 residues. The V gene lost 0 bases and the J gene lost 6 bases, with 15 bases spanning the gap. Germline V gene lookup returns CDR1 LGHNA and CDR2 YSLEER.

A few counts support this clone. This chain connects TRBV5-1 to TRBJ1-5; weak D call: TRBD1 (5 bases). Germline-derived CDR1 and CDR2 are SGHRS and YFSETQ. The V gene lost 3 bases and the J gene lost 1 base, with 11 bases spanning the gap. CDR3 size: 15 residues. In DNA, the CDR3 is TGCGCCAGCAGCTCCACCCCAGGGAGCAATCAGCCCCAGCATTTT. Protein product: CASSSTPGSNQPQHF.

The genes are TRBV5-1 and TRBJ2-7; 7 bases map to TRBD1. The CDR3 is 16 amino acids. Germline CDR1 reads SGHRS; CDR2 reads YFSETQ. With 2 bases clipped from V and 0 bases from J, the junction kept 8 bases outside the gene matches. CDR3 sequence: CASSLPRDSFSYEQYF. In DNA, the CDR3 is TGCGCCAGCAGCTTACCCCGGGACAGTTTCTCCTACGAGCAGTACTTC.

The chain carries TRBV27 and TRBJ1-4, with D maybe TRBD1 (5 bases). Trimming removed 5 bases from V and 4 bases from J, with 17 bases in between. The CDR3 has 16 amino acids. Germline CDR1 and CDR2: MNHEY and SMNVEV (reference sequence). The CDR3, as DNA: TGTGCCAGCAGTCCGTATACAGGAAGCCTTAATGAAAAACTGTTTTTT. The encoded protein is CASSPYTGSLNEKLFF.

This clone was seen a handful of times. This sequence joins TRBV11-3 and TRBJ2-1; 7 bases map to TRBD2. CDR1 is SGHNT, CDR2 YENEEA, per germline. The length of the CDR3 is 16 residues. J was trimmed by 0 bases and V by 1 base; bases with no gene match: 3. The CDR3 protein is CASSLAGGSSYNEQFF. CDR3 in DNA: TGTGCCAGCAGCTTAGCGGGCGGGAGCTCCTACAATGAGCAGTTCTTC.

The chain joins TRBV7-9 to TRBJ2-7, with TRBD1 as a possible D gene (6 bases). This CDR3 is built from 14 residues. Trimming left V 5 bases short and J 0 bases short, with 11 bases between. Germline V gives CDR1 SEHNR, CDR2 FQNEAQ (reference sequence). In DNA form, the CDR3 reads TGTGCCAGCAGCCCCCGGGACAACTCCTACGAGCAGTACTTC. As protein: CASSPRDNSYEQYF.

V usage is TRBV19 and J usage is TRBJ1-2; D gene ambiguous. The CDR3 runs to 13 residues. Germline loops: CDR1 LNHDA, CDR2 SQIVND (reference sequence). V lost 0 bases, J lost 7 bases, and 9 bases lay in between. Here the CDR3 reads CASSIDHSFGYTF. CDR3 DNA: TGTGCCAGTAGTATAGATCATAGCTTTGGCTACACCTTC.

This clone was observed a single time. V is TRBV2 and J is TRBJ1-2; D is possibly TRBD1 (5 bases). Germline CDR1 reads SNHLY; CDR2 reads FYNNEI. V was cut by 6 bases and J by 5 bases, with 13 bases left in between. The CDR3 consists of 13 residues. CDR3 in amino acids: CASSETGLYGYTF. The DNA of the CDR3 is TGTGCCAGCAGCGAAACGGGACTGTATGGCTACACCTTC.

The V gene is TRBV14, the J gene TRBJ1-1; D is perhaps TRBD1 (5 bases). V was cut by 8 bases and J by 4 bases, with 14 bases left in between. CDR3 length: 13 amino acids. Germline lookup yields CDR1 SGHDN and CDR2 FVKESK. DNA of the CDR3: TGTGCCAGCTCGAGGACACGCGGCACTGAAGCTTTCTTT. Translated: CASSRTRGTEAFF.

The genes are TRBV6-5 and TRBJ2-3; 7 bases are a match to TRBD2. This CDR3 has 16 amino acids. The trim removed 0 bases at V and 1 base at J, leaving 4 bases unmatched. Germline CDR1 is MNHEY and CDR2 is SVGAGI. The CDR3 bases are TGTGCCAGCAGTTACTCTGGTCGGGGGGGCACAGATACGCAGTATTTT. Translated, it gives CASSYSGRGGTDTQYF.

About this clone itself: The junction differs from germline at one of its ends, possibly a read error. J is TRBJ2-7 and V is TRBV9; 8 bases line up with TRBD2. This CDR3 comprises 15 residues. CDR1 is SGDLS and CDR2 is YYNGEE in the germline V gene. CDR3 DNA sequence: TGTGCCAGCAGCCCAGGAGCGGGAGTCTCCCACGAGCAGTACTTC. Its translation: CASSPGAGVSHEQYF.

This chain links TRBV5-1 with TRBJ1-4; perhaps TRBD1 as D (5 bases). The CDR3 covers 15 residues. Trimming shortened V by 3 bases and J by 4 bases, and 13 bases separated the two germline ends. CDR1 is SGHRS and CDR2 is YFSETQ in the germline V gene. In nucleotides, the CDR3 is TGCGCCAGCAGCTCATTAGGGGCGGATAATGAAAAACTGTTTTTT. This gives the protein CASSSLGADNEKLFF. The full variable domain, rest sourced from reference TRBV5-1 and TRBJ1-4, is KAGVTQTPRYLIKTRGQQVTLSCSPISGHRSVSWYQQTPGQGLQFLFEYFSETQRNKGNFPGRFSGRQFSNSRSEMNVSTLELGDSALYLCASSSLGADNEKLFFGSGTQLSVL.

This chain connects TRBV11-3 to TRBJ2-1, with D perhaps TRBD2 (5 bases). CDR3 size: 12 residues. CDR1 is SGHNT and CDR2 is YENEEA in the germline V gene. V lost 3 bases and J 10 bases, leaving 10 bases between the germline ends. CDR3 sequence reads: CASSFRTGEQFF. CDR3 coding DNA: TGTGCCAGCAGCTTCAGGACTGGCGAGCAGTTCTTC. The full variable domain, rest sourced from reference TRBV11-3 and TRBJ2-1, is EAGVVQSPRYKIIEKKQPVAFWCNPISGHNTLYWYLQNLGQGPELLIRYENEEAVDDSQLPKDRFSAERLKGVDSTLKIQPAELGDSAVYLCASSFRTGEQFFGPGTRLTVL.

This chain connects TRBV6-5 to TRBJ1-4; 7 nucleotides agree with TRBD1. V lost 6 bases to trimming and J lost 7 bases; unmatched junction nucleotides: 5. Germline CDR1 and CDR2: MNHEY and SVGAGI. The CDR3 spans 13 residues. Here the CDR3 reads CASRAGGFEKLFF. For the CDR3, the DNA is TGTGCCAGCAGGGCAGGGGGTTTTGAAAAACTGTTTTTT.

The chain combines TRBV4-2 with TRBJ2-7; 7 nucleotides match TRBD1. The ends lost 1 base at V and 2 bases at J; junction bases unmatched: 11. The germline V gene encodes CDR1 LGHNA and CDR2 YNFKEQ. This CDR3 is 17 amino acids long. The CDR3 DNA is TGTGCCAGCAGCCAAGTTGGGTTGACAGGGCGACCCTACGAGCAGTACTTC. It encodes CASSQVGLTGRPYEQYF.

The V call is TRBV29-1, the J call TRBJ2-3, with D possibly matching TRBD1 (6 bases). CDR3 size: 16 residues. Trimming cost V 3 bases and J 4 bases, with 20 bases left between them. CDR1 and CDR2 from the germline V gene are SQVTM and ANQGSEA. The DNA of the CDR3 is TGCAGCGTTGAGGGGGCCGATGCTAGAGGGGCAGATACGCAGTATTTT. This codes for CSVEGADARGADTQYF.

The genes are TRBV9 and TRBJ1-4; D is undetermined. The germline CDR1 and CDR2 sequences are SGDLS and YYNGEE. Trimming shortened V by 0 bases and J by 2 bases, and 11 bases separated the two germline ends. CDR3 length equals 16 residues. The CDR3 DNA follows: TGTGCCAGCAGCGTAGATACGGGGAGGACTAATGAAAAACTGTTTTTT. Its translation is CASSVDTGRTNEKLFF.